The entry below gives a single T cell receptor beta chain sequence along with its context. Its antigen is unknown. These data are taken from a study of cytomegalovirus exposure and HLA in healthy donors. Study details: From HLA-typed donors, an early data release held 70 million to 95 million unique TCRs.

The CDR3 covers 15 residues. Germline lookup yields CDR1 SGHNT and CDR2 YYREEE (reference sequence). The ends lost 3 bases at V and 8 bases at J; junction bases unmatched: 10. Study-level results: In a later analysis, approximately 15,000 TCR beta sequences were associated with HLA alleles at 0.05 false discovery rate. The study reported that TCR beta sequences accurately predicted HLA-A and HLA-B alleles in most subjects. A highly shared variant cluster was judged a likely technical artifact.

With 60 Vbeta and 13 Jbeta primers, the PCR was carried out. The method was immunoSEQ multiplex PCR; TCRdb's version includes in-frame clones alone and lacks a portion of them. The sample has 150,000 to 200,000 clones; around four fifths are singletons. The chain joins TRBV5-4 to TRBJ2-1; 8 bases line up with TRBD1. The sequence was obtained from a girl aged 2 to 9 in good health and CMV-seropositive. Material: PBMCs. In nucleotides, the CDR3 is TGTGCCAGCAGCTCCCGGACAGGGAGAGGATATGAGCAGTTCTTC. It encodes CASSSRTGRGYEQFF.